This T cell receptor (beta chain) stems from a study of shared clonotypes between healthy human individuals. Profiling relied on immunoSEQ multiplex PCR, and the TCRdb table lists in-frame clones only, not all of them. The data contain 1.5 million to 2.5 million clones, approximately 94% of them singletons. This clone has only one observation. Naive CD8 cells were CD45RO-negative, positively selected for CCR7, excluding terminally differentiated effector memory CD45RA+ cells. V was clipped by 6 bases and J by 4 bases; unmatched bases: 15. The CDR3 has 17 residues. Germline V gives CDR1 SEHNR, CDR2 FQNEAQ (reference sequence).

The sample taken for sequencing was naive CD8+ T cells sorted from blood. This chain links TRBV7-9 with TRBJ2-7, with 10 nucleotides matching TRBD1. This clonotype originated in a man aged 18 to 30 in good health. CDR3: CASSPSERTGGMYEQYF. The DNA for the CDR3 is TGTGCCAGCAGTCCATCTGAGAGGACAGGGGGTATGTACGAGCAGTACTTC.